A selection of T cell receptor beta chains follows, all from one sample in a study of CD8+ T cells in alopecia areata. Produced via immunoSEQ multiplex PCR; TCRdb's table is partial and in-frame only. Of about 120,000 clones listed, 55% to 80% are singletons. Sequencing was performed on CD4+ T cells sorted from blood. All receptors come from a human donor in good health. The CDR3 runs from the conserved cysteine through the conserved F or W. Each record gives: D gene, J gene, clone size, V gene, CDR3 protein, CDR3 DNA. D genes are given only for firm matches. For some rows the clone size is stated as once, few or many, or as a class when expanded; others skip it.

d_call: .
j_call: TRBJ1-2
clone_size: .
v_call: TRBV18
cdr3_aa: CASSPDRSNYGYTF
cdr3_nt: TGTGCCAGCTCACCAGACAGATCCAACTATGGCTACACCTTC

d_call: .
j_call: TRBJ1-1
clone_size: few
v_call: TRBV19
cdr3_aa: CASSIDRTLGDTEAFF
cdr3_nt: TGTGCCAGTAGTATAGACCGGACCCTGGGGGACACTGAAGCTTTCTTT

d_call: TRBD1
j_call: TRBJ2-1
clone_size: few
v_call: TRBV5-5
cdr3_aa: CASSITGGSYNEQFF
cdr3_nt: TGTGCCAGCAGCATAACAGGGGGCTCCTACAATGAGCAGTTCTTC

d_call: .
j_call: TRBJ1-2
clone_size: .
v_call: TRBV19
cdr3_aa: CASRPSGTNGYTF
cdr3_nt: TGTGCCAGTAGACCGTCAGGGACGAATGGCTACACCTTC

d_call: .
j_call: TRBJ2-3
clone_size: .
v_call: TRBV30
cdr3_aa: CAWSGTVTDTQYF
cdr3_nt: TGTGCCTGGAGTGGGACAGTCACAGATACGCAGTATTTT

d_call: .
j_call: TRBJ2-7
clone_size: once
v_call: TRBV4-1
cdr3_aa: CASSQDGPSPSYEQYF
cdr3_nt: TGCGCCAGCAGCCAAGATGGACCATCACCCTCCTACGAGCAGTACTTC

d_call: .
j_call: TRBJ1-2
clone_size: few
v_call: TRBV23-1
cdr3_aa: CARGWVGYGYTF
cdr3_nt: TGCGCCAGGGGGTGGGTAGGCTATGGCTACACCTTC

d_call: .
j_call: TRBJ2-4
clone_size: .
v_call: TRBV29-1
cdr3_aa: CSGLQGGTKNIQYF
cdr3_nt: TGCAGCGGACTCCAGGGGGGGACCAAAAACATTCAGTACTTC

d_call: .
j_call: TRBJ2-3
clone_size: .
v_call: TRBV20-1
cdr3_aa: CSRDELDTQYF
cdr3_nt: TGCAGCCGCGATGAGCTGGATACGCAGTATTTT

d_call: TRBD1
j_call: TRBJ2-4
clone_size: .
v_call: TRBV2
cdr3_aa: CAVRGLGAKNIQYF
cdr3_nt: TGTGCCGTCAGGGGGCTCGGAGCCAAAAACATTCAGTACTTC

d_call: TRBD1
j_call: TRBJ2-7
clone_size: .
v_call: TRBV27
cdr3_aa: CASSFPGQGTYEQYF
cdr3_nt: TGTGCCAGCAGTTTCCCGGGACAGGGGACCTACGAGCAGTACTTC

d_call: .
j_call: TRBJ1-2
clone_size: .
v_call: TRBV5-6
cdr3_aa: CASSLVTVLYGYTF
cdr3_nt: TGTGCCAGCAGCTTGGTGACAGTACTCTATGGCTACACCTTC

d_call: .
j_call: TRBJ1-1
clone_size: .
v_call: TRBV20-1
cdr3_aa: CSASQGTEAFF
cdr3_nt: TGCAGTGCTTCTCAGGGGACTGAAGCTTTCTTT

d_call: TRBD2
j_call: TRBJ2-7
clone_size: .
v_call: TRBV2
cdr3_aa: CASRPTSGSFYEQYF
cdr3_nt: TGTGCCAGCAGACCGACTAGCGGGAGTTTCTACGAGCAGTACTTC

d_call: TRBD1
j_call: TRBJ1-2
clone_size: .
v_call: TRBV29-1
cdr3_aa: CSAERDSYGYTF
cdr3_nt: TGCAGCGCCGAAAGGGACAGCTATGGCTACACCTTC

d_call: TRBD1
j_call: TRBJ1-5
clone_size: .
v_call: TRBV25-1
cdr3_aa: CASSDSGTGGLMPQHF
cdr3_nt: TGTGCCAGCAGTGATTCCGGGACAGGGGGTTTGATGCCCCAGCATTTT

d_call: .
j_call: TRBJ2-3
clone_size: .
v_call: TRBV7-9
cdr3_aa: CASSLDRGGTQYF
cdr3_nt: TGTGCCAGCAGCTTAGACCGTGGGGGTACGCAGTATTTT

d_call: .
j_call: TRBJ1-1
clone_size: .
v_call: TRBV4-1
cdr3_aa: CASRRAGNTEAFF
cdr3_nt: TGCGCCAGCAGGCGGGCGGGGAACACTGAAGCTTTCTTT

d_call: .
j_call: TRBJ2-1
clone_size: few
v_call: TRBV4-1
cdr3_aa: CASSQDIAVSYNEQFF
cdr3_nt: TGCGCCAGCAGCCAAGACATAGCGGTTTCCTACAATGAGCAGTTCTTC

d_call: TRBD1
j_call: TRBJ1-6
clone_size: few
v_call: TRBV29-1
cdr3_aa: CSVRATGGEGSPLHF
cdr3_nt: TGCAGCGTTAGAGCGACAGGGGGAGAAGGTTCACCCCTCCACTTT

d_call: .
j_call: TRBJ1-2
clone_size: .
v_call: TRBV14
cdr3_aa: CASSQDLRSNGYTF
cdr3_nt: TGTGCCAGCAGCCAAGACCTTCGGAGTAATGGCTACACCTTC

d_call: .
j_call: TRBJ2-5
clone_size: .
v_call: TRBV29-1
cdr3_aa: CSVGWTQETQYF
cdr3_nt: TGCAGCGTTGGTTGGACCCAAGAGACCCAGTACTTC

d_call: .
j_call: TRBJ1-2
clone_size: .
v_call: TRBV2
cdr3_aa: CASRQLYGYTF
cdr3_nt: TGTGCCAGCAGGCAACTTTATGGCTACACCTTC

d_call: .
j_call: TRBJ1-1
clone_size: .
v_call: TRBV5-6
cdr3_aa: CASSGGSLDWAEAFF
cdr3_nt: TGTGCCAGCAGTGGGGGCAGCTTGGATTGGGCTGAAGCTTTCTTT

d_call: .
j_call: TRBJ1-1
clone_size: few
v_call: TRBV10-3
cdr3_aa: CAISESTGGTEAFF
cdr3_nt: TGTGCCATCAGTGAGTCAACGGGAGGTACTGAAGCTTTCTTT

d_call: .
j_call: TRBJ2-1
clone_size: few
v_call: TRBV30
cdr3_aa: CAWSPQSSYNEQFF
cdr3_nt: TGTGCCTGGAGCCCCCAGAGCTCCTACAATGAGCAGTTCTTC

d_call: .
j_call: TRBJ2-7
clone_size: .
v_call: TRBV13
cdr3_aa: CASMSAGIPSYEQYF
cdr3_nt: TGTGCCAGCATGTCTGCAGGAATTCCCTCCTACGAGCAGTACTTC

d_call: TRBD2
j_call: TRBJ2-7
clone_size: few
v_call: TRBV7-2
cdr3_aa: CASSTLAGGLYEQYF
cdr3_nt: TGTGCCAGCAGCACCCTAGCGGGGGGCCTCTACGAGCAGTACTTC

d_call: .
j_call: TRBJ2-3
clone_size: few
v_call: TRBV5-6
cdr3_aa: CASSLRRNTQYF
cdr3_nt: TGTGCCAGCAGCTTGAGGAGGAATACGCAGTATTTT

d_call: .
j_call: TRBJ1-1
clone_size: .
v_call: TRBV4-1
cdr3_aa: CASSYTGNTEAFF
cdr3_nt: TGCGCCAGCAGCTATACTGGGAACACTGAAGCTTTCTTT

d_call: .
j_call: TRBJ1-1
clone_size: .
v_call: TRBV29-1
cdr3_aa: CSTADGVNTEAFF
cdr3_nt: TGCAGCACCGCGGACGGCGTGAACACTGAAGCTTTCTTT

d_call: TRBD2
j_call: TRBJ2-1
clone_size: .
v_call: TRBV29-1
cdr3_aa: CSVEGSGGQYNEQFF
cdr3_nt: TGCAGCGTTGAGGGTAGCGGGGGCCAATACAATGAGCAGTTCTTC

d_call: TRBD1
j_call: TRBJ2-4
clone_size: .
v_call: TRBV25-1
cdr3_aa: CASSGPGQTAKNIQYF
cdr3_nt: TGTGCCAGCAGTGGTCCGGGACAGACAGCCAAAAACATTCAGTACTTC

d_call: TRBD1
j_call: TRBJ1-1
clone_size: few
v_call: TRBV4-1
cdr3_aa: CASSSGQGEAFF
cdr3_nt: TGCGCCAGCAGCTCAGGACAGGGAGAAGCTTTCTTT

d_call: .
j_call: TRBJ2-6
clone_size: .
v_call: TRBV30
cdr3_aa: CAWGGPYSGANVLTF
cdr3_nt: TGTGCCTGGGGGGGCCCATACTCTGGGGCCAACGTCCTGACTTTC

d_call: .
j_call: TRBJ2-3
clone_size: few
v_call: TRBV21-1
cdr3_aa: CARDQDTQYF
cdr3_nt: TGTGCCAGGGACCAGGATACGCAGTATTTT

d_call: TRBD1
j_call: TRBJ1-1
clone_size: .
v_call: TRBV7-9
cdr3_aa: CASSSPDRGNTEAFF
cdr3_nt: TGTGCCAGCAGCTCCCCGGACAGGGGGAACACTGAAGCTTTCTTT

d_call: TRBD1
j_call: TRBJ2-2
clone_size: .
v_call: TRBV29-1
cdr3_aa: CSVQGANTGELFF
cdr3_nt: TGCAGCGTCCAGGGGGCGAACACCGGGGAGCTGTTTTTT

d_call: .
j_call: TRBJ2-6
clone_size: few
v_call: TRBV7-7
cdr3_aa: CASSLAGTGANVLTF
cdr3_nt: TGTGCCAGCAGCTTAGCAGGGACTGGGGCCAACGTCCTGACTTTC

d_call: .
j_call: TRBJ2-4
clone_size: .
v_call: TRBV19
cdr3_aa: CASSPGRNIQYF
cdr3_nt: TGTGCCAGTAGTCCGGGACGGAACATTCAGTACTTC

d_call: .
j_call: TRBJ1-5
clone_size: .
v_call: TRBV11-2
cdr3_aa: CASSLDRGDQPQHF
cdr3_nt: TGTGCCAGCAGCTTAGATCGGGGAGATCAGCCCCAGCATTTT

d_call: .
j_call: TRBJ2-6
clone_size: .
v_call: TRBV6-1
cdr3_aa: CASRRQGSGANVLTF
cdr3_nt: TGTGCCAGCAGAAGGCAGGGGTCTGGGGCCAACGTCCTGACTTTC

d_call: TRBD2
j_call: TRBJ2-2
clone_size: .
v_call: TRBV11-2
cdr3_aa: CASSSGTSGANTGELFF
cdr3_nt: TGTGCCAGCAGCTCCGGGACTAGCGGGGCTAACACCGGGGAGCTGTTTTTT

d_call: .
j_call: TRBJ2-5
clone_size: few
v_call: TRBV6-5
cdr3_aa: CASSYQGPQETQYF
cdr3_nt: TGTGCCAGCAGTTACCAGGGGCCCCAAGAGACCCAGTACTTC

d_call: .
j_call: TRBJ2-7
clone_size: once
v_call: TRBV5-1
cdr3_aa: CASSLATDNYEQYF
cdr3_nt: TGCGCCAGCAGCTTGGCTACAGACAACTACGAGCAGTACTTC

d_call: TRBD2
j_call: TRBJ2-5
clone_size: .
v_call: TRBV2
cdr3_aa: CATRTSGGKETQYF
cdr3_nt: TGTGCCACCAGGACTAGCGGGGGTAAAGAGACCCAGTACTTC

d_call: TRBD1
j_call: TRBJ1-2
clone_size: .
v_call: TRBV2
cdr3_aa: CASSAGTGLGYGYTF
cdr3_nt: TGTGCCAGCAGTGCCGGGACAGGACTTGGATATGGCTACACCTTC

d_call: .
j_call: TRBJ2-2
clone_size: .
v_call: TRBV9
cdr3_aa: CASSVGRGGTGELFF
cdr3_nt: TGTGCCAGCAGCGTCGGCAGAGGGGGCACCGGGGAGCTGTTTTTT

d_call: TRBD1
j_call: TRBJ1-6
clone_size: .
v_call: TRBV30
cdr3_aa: CAWGADRGNSPLHF
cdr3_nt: TGTGCCTGGGGGGCGGACAGGGGTAATTCACCCCTCCACTTT

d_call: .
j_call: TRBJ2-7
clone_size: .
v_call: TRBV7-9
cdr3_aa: CASSPLLGGEQYF
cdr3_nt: TGTGCCAGCAGCCCCCTGCTTGGGGGCGAGCAGTACTTC

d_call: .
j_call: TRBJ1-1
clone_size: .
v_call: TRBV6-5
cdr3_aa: CASSRTGEAFF
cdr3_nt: TGTGCCAGCAGCCGGACCGGTGAAGCTTTCTTT